The next 30 T cell receptor beta chains were all read from a single sample in a study of T cell responses to AZD1222 COVID-19 vaccine. Profiling relied on immunoSEQ multiplex PCR, and the TCRdb table lists in-frame clones only, not all of them. The sample has 100,000 to 140,000 clones, nearly 90% seen once. The material was peripheral blood, obtained 28 days after the second AZD1222 dose. The receptors shown here come from an adult who received the AZD1222 COVID-19 vaccine.

The chain recombines TRBV7-9 with TRBJ2-2; no definite D call. V dropped 5 bases and J dropped 7 bases, with 17 bases sitting between them. The CDR3 is 15 residues long. Germline CDR1 and CDR2: SEHNR and FQNEAQ (reference sequence). The CDR3 loop is CASSLDEYRGGELFF. The CDR3 region has the DNA TGTGCCAGCAGCCTAGATGAATACCGTGGCGGGGAGCTGTTTTTT.

V usage is TRBV19 and J usage is TRBJ1-2; TRBD1 aligns across 7 bases. Germline V gene data show CDR1 as LNHDA and CDR2 as SQIVND (reference sequence). The ends lost 7 bases at V and 3 bases at J; junction bases unmatched: 8. This CDR3 has 14 amino acids. The CDR3 DNA reads as TGTGCCAGTACCCCTTGGACAGGCCACTATGGCTACACCTTC. Translating gives CASTPWTGHYGYTF.

This chain uses TRBV10-3 with TRBJ2-3; D is unresolved. CDR3 length equals 13 residues. Germline CDR1 is ENHRY and CDR2 is SYGVKD. The V end lost 2 bases, the J end lost 4 bases, and 7 bases lay between the germline ends. The CDR3 loop is CAISEQFADTQYF. CDR3 sequence (DNA): TGTGCCATCAGTGAGCAGTTTGCAGATACGCAGTATTTT.

The chain uses TRBV6-5 and TRBJ1-2; D might be TRBD1 (6 bases). This CDR3 is 13 amino acids long. Germline lookup yields CDR1 MNHEY and CDR2 SVGAGI. Trimming took off 2 bases at V and 5 bases at J, with 9 bases between the two ends. CDR3 sequence: CASSYTRGYGYTF. Here the CDR3 DNA reads TGTGCCAGCAGTTACACCAGGGGTTATGGCTACACCTTC.

V usage is TRBV27 and J usage is TRBJ2-3; TRBD1 matches 7 bases. CDR1 is MNHEY, CDR2 SMNVEV, per germline (reference sequence). V lost 6 bases and J lost 2; bases outside the gene matches: 5. The CDR3 length is 14 residues. The CDR3 is CASRETGYTDTQYF. The CDR3 coding sequence is TGTGCCAGCAGAGAGACAGGGTACACAGATACGCAGTATTTT.

The J gene is TRBJ1-1, the V gene TRBV28; tentatively, D is TRBD1 (6 bases). Trimming removed 6 bases from V and 4 bases from J, with 18 bases in between. The CDR3 totals 15 residues. CDR1 is MDHEN, CDR2 SYDVKM, per germline. The CDR3 region has the DNA TGTGCCAGCAGGAACCAAGGGACATCGGGCACTGAAGCTTTCTTT. It yields the protein CASRNQGTSGTEAFF. Variable domain in full (rest from reference TRBV28 and TRBJ1-1): DVKVTQSSRYLVKRTGEKVFLECVQDMDHENMFWYRQDPGLGLRLIYFSYDVKMKEKGDIPEGYSVSREKKERFSLILESASTNQTSMYLCASRNQGTSGTEAFFGQGTRLTVV.

V usage is TRBV3-1 (or the pseudogene TRBV3-2) and J usage is TRBJ2-1; 10 nucleotides align to TRBD1. There are 15 residues in the CDR3. J lost 7 bases, V lost 3 bases, and 6 bases had no gene match. Germline CDR1 and CDR2: LGHDT and YNNKEL (reference sequence). The CDR3 DNA sequence: TGTGCCAGCAGCCAGAACCCGGGACAGGGGAATGAGCAGTTCTTC. It specifies CASSQNPGQGNEQFF.

This clone has only one observation. The chain employs TRBV7-2 and TRBJ2-7; D perhaps matches TRBD1 (6 bases). Trimming cost V 5 bases and J 0 bases, with 11 bases left between them. The CDR3 consists of 14 residues. In germline, CDR1 is SGHTA, CDR2 FQGNSA. CDR3 residues: CASSRDTSSYEQYF. The CDR3 DNA follows: TGTGCCAGCAGCCGGGACACTAGCTCCTACGAGCAGTACTTC. The variable domain in full, with the rest retrieved from reference TRBV7-2 and TRBJ2-7, is GAGVSQSPSNKVTEKGKDVELRCDPISGHTALYWYRQSLGQGLEFLIYFQGNSAPDKSGLPSDRFSAERTGGSVSTLTIQRTQQEDSAVYLCASSRDTSSYEQYFGPGTRLTVT.

This sequence joins TRBV2 and TRBJ1-2; 11 nucleotides line up with TRBD1. Germline loops: CDR1 SNHLY, CDR2 FYNNEI. Trimming removed 4 bases from V and 2 bases from J; junction bases left unmatched: 3. The CDR3 contains 15 residues. The CDR3 DNA sequence: TGTGCCAGCAGTGGGACAGGGGGCCACAACTATGGCTACACCTTC. Translated, it gives CASSGTGGHNYGYTF.

V and J are TRBV7-8 and TRBJ2-7, with 9 bases that match TRBD1. The CDR3 has 14 amino acids. The V gene end was trimmed by 4 bases and the J gene end by 0 bases; junction bases not matched to a gene: 1. Germline CDR1 and CDR2: SGHVS and FQNEAQ. Here the CDR3 DNA reads TGTGCCAGCAGCTCACAGGGGGCCTCCTACGAGCAGTACTTC. Protein product: CASSSQGASYEQYF.

The chain links TRBV19 to TRBJ1-4; 8 positions match TRBD1. The CDR3 has 15 residues. The trim removed 6 bases at V and 6 bases at J, leaving 9 bases unmatched. Germline-derived CDR1 and CDR2 are LNHDA and SQIVND (reference sequence). The CDR3 nucleotides read TGTGCCAGTAGCTCACAGGGGGACGTTTATGAAAAACTGTTTTTT. It is translated as CASSSQGDVYEKLFF.

J is TRBJ1-2 and V is TRBV3-1 (or the pseudogene TRBV3-2), with TRBD1 identical over 7 bases. The J segment lost 4 bases and the V segment lost 1 base, leaving 6 bases of the junction unmatched. The length of the CDR3 is 15 residues. Looked up from germline, CDR1 is LGHDT and CDR2 is YNNKEL (reference sequence). The CDR3: CASSQGQGWAYGYTF. The CDR3 nucleotides are TGTGCCAGCAGCCAAGGACAGGGATGGGCCTATGGCTACACCTTC.

The rearrangement uses TRBV2 and TRBJ2-6, with D unclear. V gave up 6 bases and J gave up 3 bases, with 12 bases separating them. This CDR3 spans 15 amino acids. Germline CDR1 reads SNHLY; CDR2 reads FYNNEI. The CDR3 loop is CASSITRYGANVLTF. The CDR3 DNA is TGTGCCAGCAGCATAACCCGGTATGGGGCCAACGTCCTGACTTTC. Combining the CDR3 with reference TRBV2 and TRBJ2-6 gives the whole variable domain EPEVTQTPSHQVTQMGQEVILRCVPISNHLYFYWYRQILGQKVEFLVSFYNNEISEKSEIFDDQFSVERPDGSNFTLKIRSTKLEDSAMYFCASSITRYGANVLTFGAGSRLTVL.

Comments on this clone: Other DNA sequences from this sample encode an identical CDR3 as well. The chain joins TRBV21-1 to TRBJ2-7. TRBV21-1 is termed a pseudogene. The CDR3 spans 15 residues. The CDR3 DNA follows: TGTGCTAGCACCCAGGGAGCGGCGCCGTCCTACGAGCAGTACTTC. It encodes CASTQGAAPSYEQYF.

This chain connects TRBV5-1 to TRBJ2-3, with D perhaps matching TRBD1 or TRBD2 (9 bases each). The CDR3 is made up of 20 amino acids. Trimming took off 7 bases at V and 1 base at J, with 31 bases between the two ends. CDR1 SGHRS and CDR2 YFSETQ come from the germline V gene. As DNA, the CDR3 is TGCGCCAGCGAAATAACCGGGACAGGGAAGCGGGGGGCCGGCACAGATACGCAGTATTTT. It codes for CASEITGTGKRGAGTDTQYF.

The rearrangement uses TRBV4-1 and TRBJ2-5, with TRBD2 matching over 10 bases. J lost 4 bases, V lost 4 bases, and 12 bases had no gene match. CDR1 MGHRA and CDR2 YSYEKL come from the germline V gene. The CDR3 is 17 residues long. The DNA for the CDR3 is TGCGCCAGCAGCCCGGGCGGGGCTAGCGGGGGACGAGAGACCCAGTACTTC. Translated: CASSPGGASGGRETQYF.

The chain recombines TRBV29-1 with TRBJ1-2; maybe TRBD1 (5 bases). Trimming stripped 4 bases from V and 6 bases from J, with 18 bases between. The germline V gene encodes CDR1 SQVTM and CDR2 ANQGSEA. The CDR3 extends over 14 amino acids. For the CDR3, the DNA is TGCAGCGTTGGGCTGACGGGGGTAGGGGATGGCTACACCTTC. Translation gives CSVGLTGVGDGYTF.

Concerning this clone: In the same sample, other DNA sequences code for this CDR3. J is TRBJ2-1 and V is TRBV5-1; no reliable D call. Germline V gives CDR1 SGHRS, CDR2 YFSETQ. Trimming pared 4 bases from V and 0 bases from J, leaving 11 bases between. The CDR3 has 15 amino acids. CDR3 nucleotide sequence: TGCGCCAGCAGCCCGGATACGAGCTCCTACAATGAGCAGTTCTTC. Its protein is CASSPDTSSYNEQFF. Full variable domain (outside the CDR3, taken from reference TRBV5-1 and TRBJ2-1): KAGVTQTPRYLIKTRGQQVTLSCSPISGHRSVSWYQQTPGQGLQFLFEYFSETQRNKGNFPGRFSGRQFSNSRSEMNVSTLELGDSALYLCASSPDTSSYNEQFFGPGTRLTVL.

The chain is built from TRBV7-8 and TRBJ2-1; 10 bases fit TRBD1. This CDR3 is built from 15 residues. The V gene end was trimmed by 5 bases and the J gene end by 7 bases; junction bases not matched to a gene: 8. Germline CDR1 and CDR2: SGHVS and FQNEAQ. The CDR3 loop reads CASSIRGTGVNEQFF. The CDR3 bases are TGTGCCAGCAGCATCCGCGGGACAGGGGTGAATGAGCAGTTCTTC.

This rearrangement joins TRBV4-2 to TRBJ2-2; D gene unclear. V lost 4 bases and J 5 bases, leaving 17 bases between the germline ends. Germline assignment: CDR1 LGHNA and CDR2 YNFKEQ. The CDR3 spans 16 residues. In nucleotides, the CDR3 is TGTGCCAGCAGCCCATCGGGTCAAAAAGGGACCGGGGAGCTGTTTTTT. This gives the protein CASSPSGQKGTGELFF.

The V and J genes are TRBV7-9 and TRBJ2-1, with D perhaps matching TRBD1 (5 bases). This CDR3 region has 13 residues. Germline V CDR1 and CDR2: SEHNR, FQNEAQ (reference sequence). V was cut by 1 base and J by 10 bases, with 11 bases left in between. For the CDR3, the DNA is TGTGCCAGCAGCTTAGGGGGCGGCCAGGAGCAGTTCTTC. This gives the protein CASSLGGGQEQFF.

This clone has just one count. The V call is TRBV29-1, the J call TRBJ1-1; D may be TRBD1 (6 bases). V was cut by 4 bases and J by 0 bases, with 15 bases left in between. This CDR3 is built from 15 residues. The germline V gene has CDR1 SQVTM and CDR2 ANQGSEA. The CDR3 is CSVAPLTGLNTEAFF. CDR3 DNA sequence: TGCAGCGTTGCCCCCCTGACAGGTTTGAACACTGAAGCTTTCTTT.

V and J are TRBV3-1 (or the pseudogene TRBV3-2) and TRBJ1-6; the D is unclear. CDR1 is LGHDT and CDR2 is YNNKEL in the germline V gene (reference sequence). V was pared by 0 bases and J by 9 bases, with 12 bases between. The CDR3 length is 15 residues. In DNA, the CDR3 is TGTGCCAGCAGCCAAGATCTTGTCCCCGGTTCACCCCTCCACTTT. Its protein product is CASSQDLVPGSPLHF.

Notes on this clone: Other DNA sequences in this specimen translate into the identical CDR3. This chain links TRBV5-1 with TRBJ2-5, with 10 bases fitting TRBD1. The CDR3 has 15 amino acids. The V segment lost 0 bases and the J segment 2 bases; nucleotides outside the gene matches: 1. Germline V gene sequence: CDR1 SGHRS, CDR2 YFSETQ. DNA of the CDR3: TGCGCCAGCAGCTTGGCGGGACAGGGGCAAGAGACCCAGTACTTC. It codes for CASSLAGQGQETQYF.

The gene calls are TRBV5-4 and TRBJ2-7, with D perhaps being TRBD1 or TRBD2 (5 bases each). The CDR3 has 15 residues. Trimming took 3 bases from V and 2 from J, leaving 15 bases between them. The germline CDR1 and CDR2 sequences are SGHNT and YYREEE (reference sequence). The DNA for the CDR3 is TGTGCCAGCAGCTCTCCCGGGACCGCAGCCTACGAGCAGTACTTC. Translated: CASSSPGTAAYEQYF. The complete variable domain, with remaining parts taken from reference TRBV5-4 and TRBJ2-7, reads ETGVTQSPTHLIKTRGQQVTLRCSSQSGHNTVSWYQQALGQGPQFIFQYYREEENGRGNFPPRFSGLQFPNYSSELNVNALELDDSALYLCASSSPGTAAYEQYFGPGTRLTVT.

The rearrangement links TRBV7-9 to TRBJ1-2; D may be TRBD1 (5 bases). This CDR3 spans 11 amino acids. The germline CDR1 and CDR2 sequences are SEHNR and FQNEAQ (reference sequence). Trimming shortened V by 7 bases and J by 8 bases, and 11 bases separated the two germline ends. The CDR3 DNA reads TGTGCCAGCACCTCGGGGGGAGGCTACACCTTC. Translating gives CASTSGGGYTF.

This clone has a single count. This chain connects TRBV7-2 to TRBJ1-2, with D perhaps matching TRBD1 (5 bases). The CDR3 extends over 12 amino acids. Germline CDR1 SGHTA, CDR2 FQGNSA. Trimming left V 6 bases short and J 7 bases short, with 12 bases between. The CDR3 loop is CASRKTGGGYTF. The CDR3 DNA is TGTGCCAGCAGAAAAACGGGGGGTGGCTACACCTTC.

This chain links TRBV5-5 with TRBJ1-2, with a tentative D call TRBD1 (5 bases). V was pared by 2 bases and J by 4 bases, with 12 bases between. Germline V gene data show CDR1 as SGHKS and CDR2 as YYEKEE (reference sequence). The CDR3 totals 14 residues. This CDR3 reads CASSFLWGGYGYTF. CDR3 bases: TGTGCCAGCAGCTTCTTGTGGGGCGGCTATGGCTACACCTTC.

The chain has TRBV13 and TRBJ2-2; TRBD2 might be the D (5 bases). CDR1 and CDR2 (germline): PRHDT, FYEKMQ (reference sequence). The CDR3 contains 15 residues. V was shortened by 5 bases and J by 0 bases, with 10 bases between the two germline ends. As DNA, the CDR3 is TGTGCCAGCAGCCGGCGGGCGCCGAACACCGGGGAGCTGTTTTTT. It translates to CASSRRAPNTGELFF.

CDR3 coding DNA: TGTGCCACCAGTGGCTCCTCCGGGACGGCGAACTATGGCTACACCTTC. The encoded protein is CATSGSSGTANYGYTF. This chain connects TRBV24-1 to TRBJ1-2, with D perhaps TRBD1 (5 bases). Germline CDR1 KGHDR, CDR2 SFDVKD. The CDR3 length is 16 residues. Trimming took 5 bases from V and 2 from J, leaving 17 bases between them.